This is a list of T cell receptor beta chains from one sample in a study of blood T cells in healthy people across ages. TCRdb re-derived calls from the 5' RACE reads in MiXCR, one entry per CDR3 protein. The data hold hundreds of thousands of distinct CDR3 sequences, with around 20% observed a single time. The sample consisted of blood. The receptors here all came from a man in his 70s in good health. The CDR3 runs from the conserved cysteine through the conserved F or W. Each record gives: clone size, CDR3 length, J gene, D gene, V gene, CDR3 DNA, CDR3 protein. D genes are given only for firm matches. Only some rows state a clone size, as once, few, many or a class for expanded clones.

>many|15|TRBJ1-4|TRBD1|TRBV6-5
TGTGCCAGCAGCCACACAGGGGCGGAAGGTGAAAAACTGTTTTTT
CASSHTGAEGEKLFF
>NA|16|TRBJ2-3|TRBD1|TRBV7-9
TGTGCCAGCAGCTTATGGACAGGGAATAAGGGAGAGACCCAGTACTTT
CASSLWTGNKGETQYF
>NA|16|TRBJ2-7|NA|TRBV4-1
TGCGCCAGCAGCCAAGATGGGCCCCGGGAGTCCTACGAGCAGTACTTC
CASSQDGPRESYEQYF
>few|12|TRBJ2-1|NA|TRBV20-1
TGCAGTGGGCGGTCCGGAAACAATGAGCAGTTCTTC
CSGRSGNNEQFF
>few|17|TRBJ2-1|TRBD2|TRBV7-2
TGTGCCAGCAGCTTAGTTTGGGGGGGGAGCTCCTACAATGAGCAGTTCTTC
CASSLVWGGSSYNEQFF
>few|14|TRBJ1-2|TRBD1|TRBV7-9
TGTGCCAGCAGCTTATCGGACAGGAACTATGGCTACACCTTC
CASSLSDRNYGYTF
>NA|13|TRBJ2-1|TRBD1|TRBV7-2
TGTGCCAGCAGCTTCGACAGGGAAGGTGAGCAGTTCTTC
CASSFDREGEQFF
>NA|12|TRBJ2-1|NA|TRBV25-1
TGTGCCAGCACCGGACGGGGGTATGAGCAGTTCTTC
CASTGRGYEQFF
>few|14|TRBJ2-1|TRBD1|TRBV5-5
TGTGCCAGCAGCCGGGACAGCAACTACAATGAGCAGTTCTTC
CASSRDSNYNEQFF
>few|14|TRBJ2-5|NA|TRBV7-9
TGTGCCAGCAGCTTTAGAGGACTACAAGAGACCCAGTACTTC
CASSFRGLQETQYF
>NA|17|TRBJ2-5|NA|TRBV7-9
TGTGCCAGCAGCTCCTTAAGGGTTCCAAAGGGTGGAGAGACCCAGTACTTC
CASSSLRVPKGGETQYF
>few|15|TRBJ1-4|NA|TRBV4-3
TGCGCCAGCAGCCAAGATAGAGGCCATAATGAAAAACTGTTTTTT
CASSQDRGHNEKLFF
>NA|16|TRBJ2-2|TRBD2|TRBV28
TGTGCCAGCAGCTACACGGGAGGAAGAAACACCGGGGAGCTGTTTTTT
CASSYTGGRNTGELFF
>NA|14|TRBJ2-3|TRBD2|TRBV7-8
TGTGCCAGCACCCCGGGGGGGTGGACAGATACGCAGTATTTT
CASTPGGWTDTQYF
>few|14|TRBJ2-2|NA|TRBV28
TGTGCCAGCTTCCCGGGGGCTGGGACCGGGGAGCTGTTTTTT
CASFPGAGTGELFF
>few|15|TRBJ1-3|TRBD1|TRBV10-3
TGTGCCATCAGTGAGGACAGGGATTCTGGAAACACCATATATTTT
CAISEDRDSGNTIYF
>NA|15|TRBJ2-7|TRBD1|TRBV18
TGTGCCAGCTCGCTAGGACAGGCCTCTAGGAACGAGCAGTACTTC
CASSLGQASRNEQYF
>NA|16|TRBJ2-5|TRBD1|TRBV3-1
TGTGCCAGCAGCCAAGATGGAACAGGGGGCCGGAAGACCCAGTACTTC
CASSQDGTGGRKTQYF
>few|14|TRBJ2-2|NA|TRBV5-5
TGTGCCAGCAGCTTGGAGCCGAGCACCGGGGAGCTGTTTTTT
CASSLEPSTGELFF
>NA|15|TRBJ2-7|TRBD2|TRBV6-1
TGTGCCAGCAGTCGTTCCGGGACTACCTACTACGAGCAGTACTTC
CASSRSGTTYYEQYF
>NA|13|TRBJ1-6|TRBD1|TRBV20-1
TGCAGTGCTGGGACAGGGACGAGTTCACCCCTCCACTTT
CSAGTGTSSPLHF
>few|15|TRBJ2-7|NA|TRBV5-1
TGCGCCAGCAGCTTGGTACAGGGAAGTTCCTACGAGCAGTACTTC
CASSLVQGSSYEQYF
>many|14|TRBJ2-5|NA|TRBV10-3
TGTGCCATCAGTGAGTCTCGGAGCCAAGAGACCCAGTACTTC
CAISESRSQETQYF
>NA|13|TRBJ2-2|NA|TRBV6-2/TRBV6-3
TGTGCCAGCAGTTACACGAACACCGGGGAGCTGTTTTTT
CASSYTNTGELFF
>NA|15|TRBJ2-7|TRBD2|TRBV28
TGTGCCAGCAGACAAACCCCTAGCGGGAGCTACGAGCAGTACTTC
CASRQTPSGSYEQYF
>once|14|TRBJ2-1|NA|TRBV12-3/TRBV12-4
TGTGCCAGCACCCCTAACGGGGGTGACAATGAGCAGTTCTTC
CASTPNGGDNEQFF
>NA|15|TRBJ2-1|TRBD2|TRBV20-1
TGCAGTGCTAGGGCTAGCGGGAATTTCTACAATGAGCAGTTCTTC
CSARASGNFYNEQFF
>few|14|TRBJ2-1|NA|TRBV27
TGTGCCAGCCAAAGACTAGACTTACACAATGAGCAGTTCTTC
CASQRLDLHNEQFF
>few|14|TRBJ2-7|NA|TRBV10-3
TGTGCCATCAGTGACGGGACGGCAGTTTTCGAGCAGTACTTC
CAISDGTAVFEQYF
>NA|14|TRBJ2-1|TRBD2|TRBV7-2
TGTGCCAGCAGCTTGACTAGCGGGTTCGATGAGCAGTTCTTC
CASSLTSGFDEQFF
>NA|14|TRBJ2-1|NA|TRBV29-1
TGCAGCGGTCCGGCCAGGGGAGACTACAATGAGCAGTTCTTC
CSGPARGDYNEQFF
>NA|12|TRBJ1-4|NA|TRBV29-1
TGCAGCGTTGGGGTCGGGAACGAAAAACTGTTTTTT
CSVGVGNEKLFF
>NA|16|TRBJ2-1|TRBD2|TRBV12-3/TRBV12-4
TGTGCCAGCAGTTCCCTGGCGGGAGAGTCCTACAATGAGCAGTTCTTC
CASSSLAGESYNEQFF
>many|12|TRBJ1-1|NA|TRBV20-1
TGCAGTGCACCCCGGACGAACACTGAAGCTTTCTTT
CSAPRTNTEAFF
>NA|14|TRBJ2-5|NA|TRBV4-1
TGCGCCAGCAGCCAAGAAGACCTCGGTCAGGGCCAGTACTTC
CASSQEDLGQGQYF
>few|15|TRBJ2-1|TRBD1|TRBV6-2/TRBV6-3
TGTGCCAGCAGTCCTGACAGGGTGCCCTACAATGAGCAGTTCTTC
CASSPDRVPYNEQFF
>NA|15|TRBJ1-4|TRBD1|TRBV28
TGTGCCAGCAGGCCGTGGGGGACAGGGAATGAAAAACTGTTTTTT
CASRPWGTGNEKLFF
>NA|15|TRBJ2-3|NA|TRBV6-5
TGTGCCAGCAGTTACTATGGCCACGGCGCAGATACGCAGTATTTT
CASSYYGHGADTQYF
>NA|14|TRBJ2-3|TRBD2|TRBV20-1
TGCAGTGCTAAACTCGAGCGGGACCCAGATACGCAGTATTTT
CSAKLERDPDTQYF
>many|13|TRBJ1-4|NA|TRBV3-1
TGTGCCAGCAGCCAGGGATCGAATGAAAAACTGTTTTTT
CASSQGSNEKLFF
>NA|13|TRBJ2-7|TRBD1|TRBV29-1
TGCAGCGTTGTACCGACAGGGTTCTACGAGCAGTACTTC
CSVVPTGFYEQYF
>NA|14|TRBJ2-7|TRBD2|TRBV29-1
TGCAGCGTTAGGGGACTAGCGGGAGGATACGAGCAGTACTTC
CSVRGLAGGYEQYF
>few|14|TRBJ2-5|TRBD2|TRBV27
TGTGCCAGCAAACGGCTAGCGGGACTAGAGACCCAGTACTTC
CASKRLAGLETQYF
>few|16|TRBJ2-3|TRBD1|TRBV20-1
TGCAGTGCTAGAGCCTCCCAGGGGGCCAGCACAGATACGCAGTATTTT
CSARASQGASTDTQYF
>many|11|TRBJ2-7|TRBD2|TRBV6-5
TGTGCCACAACCCGGGGGGACGAGCAGTACTTC
CATTRGDEQYF